The T cell receptor (beta chain) under discussion was sequenced for a study of blood T cell repertoires in COVID-19. Study summary: Sample material is recorded as cDNA or gDNA derived from T cells, B-cell-depleted T cells, or PBMCs.

The length of the CDR3 is 15 residues. J was trimmed by 5 bases and V by 4 bases; bases with no gene match: 10. Germline CDR1 reads SGHRS; CDR2 reads YFSETQ. Libraries were prepared by immunoSEQ multiplex PCR; TCRdb keeps only in-frame clonotypes and omits some of them. There are 110,000 to 150,000 clones in the sample; approximately 85% occur only once, and about 4.2% lies in the top ten. This sequence originates from a woman older than 75 with acute or convalescent COVID-19. Sequenced: peripheral blood. The rearrangement joins TRBV5-1 to TRBJ2-7; 9 nucleotides match TRBD1. The CDR3 spells CASSPTRQGENEQYF. CDR3 coding DNA: TGCGCCAGCAGCCCGACCCGACAGGGGGAAAACGAGCAGTACTTC.